The 32 T cell receptor beta chains given below trace back to one sample, sequenced in a study of blood T cell repertoires in COVID-19. Produced via immunoSEQ multiplex PCR; TCRdb's table is partial and in-frame only. The data contain approximately 380,000 clones, approximately 90% of them singletons. Material for sequencing was PBMCs or T cells enriched from blood (not recorded which). The receptors stem from a middle-aged woman who had been exposed to COVID-19.

The chain employs TRBV5-1 and TRBJ2-1; D possibly corresponds to TRBD2 (5 bases). Germline-derived CDR1 and CDR2 are SGHRS and YFSETQ. The CDR3 is 16 amino acids. Trimming removed 5 bases from V and 8 bases from J, with 23 bases in between. The CDR3 DNA is TGCGCCAGCAGAAGGGCCGGAGGCAAACCGGTCGATGAGCAGTTCTTC. It specifies CASRRAGGKPVDEQFF. The entire variable domain, with the rest obtained from reference TRBV5-1 and TRBJ2-1, is as follows: KAGVTQTPRYLIKTRGQQVTLSCSPISGHRSVSWYQQTPGQGLQFLFEYFSETQRNKGNFPGRFSGRQFSNSRSEMNVSTLELGDSALYLCASRRAGGKPVDEQFFGPGTRLTVL.

V usage is TRBV18 and J usage is TRBJ2-1, with D perhaps TRBD2 (6 bases). CDR1 is KGHSH and CDR2 is LQKENI in the germline V gene. Deletions cut 3 bases from V and 0 bases from J, with 12 bases between. CDR3 length equals 16 residues. CDR3 sequence reads: CASSPRAGSSYNEQFF. DNA of the CDR3: TGTGCCAGCTCACCGAGGGCGGGGAGCTCCTACAATGAGCAGTTCTTC.

V is TRBV30 and J is TRBJ1-2; the D gene is possibly TRBD1 (6 bases). Germline V lookup: CDR1 GTSNPN, CDR2 SVGIG (reference sequence). The CDR3 length is 11 residues. Trimming left V 1 base short and J 13 bases short, with 13 bases between. CDR3 DNA sequence: TGTGCCTGGAGTGCCAGCAGGGGCGGCACCTTC. Translated, it gives CAWSASRGGTF.

The rearrangement joins TRBV2 to TRBJ1-3; D is uncertain. The CDR3 has 13 residues. Germline assignment: CDR1 SNHLY and CDR2 FYNNEI. V was trimmed by 10 bases and J by 3 bases, leaving 13 bases between them. CDR3 coding DNA: TGTGCCAACCGGTCTGAGGTTGGAAACACCATATATTTT. This gives the protein CANRSEVGNTIYF.

This clone was counted a single time. This rearrangement joins TRBV24-1 to TRBJ2-1; weak D call: TRBD1 (5 bases). Germline loops: CDR1 KGHDR, CDR2 SFDVKD. Trimming took off 4 bases at V and 8 bases at J, with 11 bases between the two ends. The CDR3 has 13 amino acids. CDR3 amino acids: CATSESGFDEQFF. The DNA for the CDR3 is TGTGCCACCAGTGAGTCAGGGTTCGATGAGCAGTTCTTC.

With regard to this clone: The same CDR3 can be traced to other DNA sequences in this sample. This chain links TRBV5-1 with TRBJ2-5; D is ambiguous. Germline V gene lookup returns CDR1 SGHRS and CDR2 YFSETQ. CDR3 length: 12 amino acids. The V end was cut by 4 bases, the J end by 5 bases, with 9 bases between. CDR3 amino acids: CASSLVRETQYF. CDR3 nucleotides: TGCGCCAGCAGCCTAGTCCGCGAGACCCAGTACTTC.

The rearrangement links TRBV4-1 to TRBJ2-1, with D uncertain. V dropped 0 bases and J dropped 7 bases, with 13 bases sitting between them. The CDR3 runs to 15 residues. The germline V gene encodes CDR1 MGHRA and CDR2 YSYEKL. The CDR3 DNA reads as TGCGCCAGCAGCCAAGAATGGCCGATCCCTAATGAGCAGTTCTTC. This codes for CASSQEWPIPNEQFF.

The chain employs TRBV29-1 and TRBJ2-2; D unclear. The germline CDR1 and CDR2 sequences are SQVTM and ANQGSEA. Trimming left V 3 bases short and J 6 bases short, with 8 bases between. The CDR3 consists of 12 residues. In DNA form, the CDR3 reads TGCAGCGTTGATGCCGGTCCCGGGGAGCTGTTTTTT. Protein product: CSVDAGPGELFF.

J is TRBJ2-5 and V is TRBV29-1; D perhaps matches TRBD1 (6 bases). CDR1 and CDR2 from the germline V gene are SQVTM and ANQGSEA. The length of the CDR3 is 18 residues. Trimming pared 5 bases from V and 2 bases from J, leaving 27 bases between. The DNA for the CDR3 is TGCAGCGTTTATGAATTGCCCGGGACCCGACAGGCTCAAGAGACCCAGTACTTC. Translated: CSVYELPGTRQAQETQYF. The entire variable domain, with the rest obtained from reference TRBV29-1 and TRBJ2-5, is as follows: SAVISQKPSRDICQRGTSLTIQCQVDSQVTMMFWYRQQPGQSLTLIATANQGSEATYESGFVIDKFPISRPNLTFSTLTVSNMSPEDSSIYLCSVYELPGTRQAQETQYFGPGTRLLVL.

CDR3 region: CATARLTGELFF. The CDR3 nucleotides are TGTGCCACCGCCCGGTTAACCGGGGAGCTGTTTTTT. The rearrangement links TRBV24-1 to TRBJ2-2; D ambiguous. From germline, CDR1 is KGHDR and CDR2 SFDVKD. Trimming took 9 bases from V and 5 from J, leaving 9 bases between them. The CDR3 is 12 amino acids.

This clone occurred once. This sequence joins TRBV12-5 and TRBJ1-1; D not resolved. Germline V gives CDR1 LGHNT, CDR2 FRNRAP. V was clipped by 3 bases and J by 1 base, with 9 bases between them. The CDR3 contains 14 residues. The CDR3, as DNA: TGTGCTAGTGGTTTCCCCCGGGGGAACACTGAAGCTTTCTTT. Amino acid sequence: CASGFPRGNTEAFF.

CDR3 in DNA: TGTGCCAGTAGCCCGAACGCGGCGCTTGGCTACACCTTC. This gives the protein CASSPNAALGYTF. This sequence joins TRBV19 and TRBJ1-2; D unresolved. The CDR3 runs 13 residues. CDR1 and CDR2 from the germline V gene are LNHDA and SQIVND (reference sequence). Trimming took 6 bases from V and 7 from J, leaving 15 bases between them.

V usage is TRBV7-2 and J usage is TRBJ2-7, with D tentatively TRBD2 (6 bases). The germline gives CDR1 SGHTA, CDR2 FQGNSA. The CDR3 is made up of 15 amino acids. V was clipped by 3 bases and J by 2 bases, with 14 bases between them. The CDR3 DNA follows: TGTGCCAGCAGCTTGACCGCTAGCGAAACCTACGAGCAGTACTTC. This encodes CASSLTASETYEQYF. Looking up the rest from reference TRBV7-2 and TRBJ2-7 gives the full variable domain: GAGVSQSPSNKVTEKGKDVELRCDPISGHTALYWYRQSLGQGLEFLIYFQGNSAPDKSGLPSDRFSAERTGGSVSTLTIQRTQQEDSAVYLCASSLTASETYEQYFGPGTRLTVT.

This rearrangement joins TRBV9 to TRBJ1-6; D is perhaps TRBD1 (6 bases). V was shortened by 3 bases and J by 0 bases, with 10 bases between the two germline ends. Germline V lookup: CDR1 SGDLS, CDR2 YYNGEE. There are 16 residues in the CDR3. CDR3 DNA sequence: TGTGCCAGCAGCGACAGGGATAGCTCCTATAATTCACCCCTCCACTTT. It encodes CASSDRDSSYNSPLHF.

CDR3 sequence reads: CASSKDGTGEAFF. DNA for the CDR3: TGTGCCAGCTCCAAAGACGGGACAGGTGAAGCTTTCTTT. The chain carries TRBV12-3 or TRBV12-4 and TRBJ1-1; 8 bases are a match to TRBD1. J lost 7 bases, V lost 8 bases, and 9 bases had no gene match. CDR3 length: 13 amino acids.

The chain joins TRBV6-5 to TRBJ2-2; perhaps TRBD1 as D (6 bases). CDR3 length: 15 residues. Germline CDR1 reads MNHEY; CDR2 reads SVGAGI. Trimming cost V 5 bases and J 3 bases, with 13 bases left between them. As DNA, the CDR3 is TGTGCCAGCAGTCAGTACAGGGCGGACACCGGGGAGCTGTTTTTT. This codes for CASSQYRADTGELFF.

As for this clone: At the DNA level, this CDR3 is encoded by other sequences in the same sample as well. The chain couples TRBV29-1 to TRBJ1-2; 7 bases agree with TRBD1. This CDR3 is built from 11 residues. Germline V lookup: CDR1 SQVTM, CDR2 ANQGSEA. V lost 7 bases to trimming and J lost 5 bases; unmatched junction nucleotides: 4. This CDR3 reads CSALQGYGYTF. CDR3 sequence (DNA): TGCAGCGCGTTACAGGGGTATGGCTACACCTTC.

V gene TRBV5-1 combines with J gene TRBJ2-7, with 16 bases aligning to TRBD2. After removal of 4 bases from V and 0 bases from J, the junction contained 7 bases not matched to a gene. CDR3 length: 18 residues. CDR1 and CDR2 (germline): SGHRS, YFSETQ. The DNA for the CDR3 is TGCGCCAGCAGCGTGGGACTAGCGGGGGGGACCAGCTCCTACGAGCAGTACTTC. It codes for CASSVGLAGGTSSYEQYF. The entire variable domain, with the rest obtained from reference TRBV5-1 and TRBJ2-7, is as follows: KAGVTQTPRYLIKTRGQQVTLSCSPISGHRSVSWYQQTPGQGLQFLFEYFSETQRNKGNFPGRFSGRQFSNSRSEMNVSTLELGDSALYLCASSVGLAGGTSSYEQYFGPGTRLTVT.

V usage is TRBV30 and J usage is TRBJ1-5; 8 bases map to TRBD1. Trimming took 0 bases from V and 4 from J; bases not matched to a gene: 5. Germline V gene lookup returns CDR1 GTSNPN and CDR2 SVGIG (reference sequence). CDR3 length: 15 residues. The CDR3 DNA reads as TGTGCCTGGAGTGTACTGGACAGGGATAATCAGCCCCAGCATTTT. As protein: CAWSVLDRDNQPQHF.

In DNA, the CDR3 is TGTGCCAGCAGTCAGCGGGTGGAAACTGAAGCTTTCTTT. Residues: CASSQRVETEAFF. This sequence joins TRBV27 and TRBJ1-1, with D unclear. Trimming shortened V by 5 bases and J by 5 bases, and 12 bases separated the two germline ends. Germline V gives CDR1 MNHEY, CDR2 SMNVEV (reference sequence). This CDR3 is 13 amino acids long.

The chain joins TRBV27 to TRBJ1-5, with D possibly matching TRBD1 (5 bases). The germline CDR1 and CDR2 sequences are MNHEY and SMNVEV (reference sequence). Between the trimmed V and J ends, which lost 5 bases and 4 bases, there was a span of 9 bases. The CDR3 is 13 residues long. The CDR3 bases are TGTGCCAGCAGTATCAGGGATAATCAGCCCCAGCATTTT. It translates to CASSIRDNQPQHF.

This clone has only one observation. The chain links TRBV19 to TRBJ1-1; D is unresolved. V was cut by 3 bases and J by 2 bases, with 22 bases left in between. The CDR3 has 18 residues. Germline CDR1 and CDR2: LNHDA and SQIVND (reference sequence). CDR3 DNA: TGTGCCAGTAGTATCCCGGCGGGGAGAGGGATCGATAACACTGAAGCTTTCTTT. This codes for CASSIPAGRGIDNTEAFF.

The V call is TRBV7-9, the J call TRBJ1-5; the D is unclear. V was clipped by 1 base and J by 9 bases, with 13 bases between them. The CDR3 loop spans 14 amino acids. Germline loops: CDR1 SEHNR, CDR2 FQNEAQ (reference sequence). The CDR3 DNA is TGTGCCAGCAGCTTAGACGCCCCAGGCATGCCCCAGCATTTT. This gives the protein CASSLDAPGMPQHF.

This chain joins TRBV7-9 and TRBJ1-6, with 8 bases aligning to TRBD1. The CDR3 has 16 residues. Germline values: CDR1 SEHNR, CDR2 FQNEAQ (reference sequence). Trimming cost V 2 bases and J 5 bases; bases outside gene matches: 5. The DNA for the CDR3 is TGTGCCAGCAGCTTAATTACAGGGGGGAATAATTCACCCCTCCACTTT. Protein sequence: CASSLITGGNNSPLHF.

This chain uses TRBV4-3 with TRBJ2-1, with 7 nucleotides matching TRBD1. The CDR3 extends over 15 amino acids. The V segment lost 11 bases and the J segment 0 bases; nucleotides outside the gene matches: 10. CDR1 is LGHNA, CDR2 YSLEER, per germline. The CDR3 loop reads CAPEGAPSSYNEQFF. CDR3 bases: TGCGCCCCCGAGGGGGCCCCCAGCTCCTACAATGAGCAGTTCTTC.

This clone was seen once. V is TRBV7-9 and J is TRBJ1-6, with a weak D call TRBD1 (5 bases). Per the germline V gene, CDR1 is SEHNR and CDR2 is FQNEAQ (reference sequence). This CDR3 contains 15 residues. The germline V and J ends were trimmed by 5 bases and 9 bases, with 17 bases remaining between them. The CDR3 DNA reads TGTGCCAGCAGCCCTCTGGTGGGGGGTGGTTCACCCCTCCACTTT. It translates to CASSPLVGGGSPLHF.

The CDR3 here is CASSKEGRLGSPLHF. The CDR3 bases are TGTGCCAGCAGCAAAGAAGGGAGATTAGGATCACCCCTCCACTTT. The chain is built from TRBV21-1 and TRBJ1-6. TRBV21-1 corresponds to a pseudogene. CDR3 length equals 15 residues.

The chain couples TRBV7-9 to TRBJ1-2, with 8 nucleotides matching TRBD1. CDR3 length: 16 amino acids. Trimming took 5 bases from V and 5 from J; bases not matched to a gene: 13. The germline V gene encodes CDR1 SEHNR and CDR2 FQNEAQ (reference sequence). CDR3 amino acids: CASSLGQGQDPYGYTF. The CDR3 DNA is TGTGCCAGCAGCCTCGGACAGGGCCAGGACCCATATGGCTACACCTTC.

The chain couples TRBV4-3 to TRBJ1-5; the match to TRBD1 covers 8 bases. CDR3 length: 16 residues. V was clipped by 1 base and J by 1 base; unmatched bases: 3. CDR1 is LGHNA, CDR2 YSLEER, per germline. In nucleotides, the CDR3 is TGCGCCAGCAGCCAAGGGACAGGGCAAAGCAATCAGCCCCAGCATTTT. This codes for CASSQGTGQSNQPQHF.

The chain employs TRBV5-1 and TRBJ2-1, with D possibly matching TRBD2 (6 bases). Trimming removed 2 bases from V and 0 bases from J, with 12 bases in between. The CDR3 extends over 16 amino acids. Per germline, CDR1 SGHRS and CDR2 YFSETQ. This CDR3 is CASSFLASSSYNEQFF. The CDR3 region has the DNA TGCGCCAGCAGCTTCCTAGCGTCGAGCTCCTACAATGAGCAGTTCTTC. Filled out from reference TRBV5-1 and TRBJ2-1, the complete variable domain reads KAGVTQTPRYLIKTRGQQVTLSCSPISGHRSVSWYQQTPGQGLQFLFEYFSETQRNKGNFPGRFSGRQFSNSRSEMNVSTLELGDSALYLCASSFLASSSYNEQFFGPGTRLTVL.

V usage is TRBV15 and J usage is TRBJ1-2; 7 bases align to TRBD1. The CDR3 consists of 15 residues. CDR1 and CDR2 from the germline V gene are LNHNV and YYDKDF (reference sequence). The trim removed 2 bases at V and 2 bases at J, leaving 5 bases unmatched. Here the CDR3 reads CATSRLAGGNYGYTF. The CDR3 DNA follows: TGTGCCACCAGCAGACTCGCAGGGGGGAACTATGGCTACACCTTC.

The rearrangement uses TRBV12-3 or TRBV12-4 and TRBJ1-4; D remains unclear. Deletions cut 6 bases from V and 7 bases from J, with 12 bases between. The CDR3 sequence is 13 residues long. The CDR3 DNA is TGTGCCAGCAGATTCGCAGGTGCTGAAAAACTGTTTTTT. It codes for CASRFAGAEKLFF.